Following are 21 T cell receptor beta chains from one sample sequenced in a study of T cells in Graves' hyperthyroidism and ophthalmopathy (dated by TCRdb to the late 2010s). The library was made by multiplex PCR. Sequenced on an Illumina HiSeq 2000. Amplification of TCR beta CDR3 regions was carried out from RNA transcripts. The first round of RT-PCR for the TCR CDR3 was performed with the HTBI primer set and the Qiagen OneStep RT-PCR kit. The public reads were quality trimmed at Q25 with fastp and then assembled into clones with MiXCR by TCRdb, keeping productive beta chains. For every CDR3 protein sequence, its rows merge into one entry that carries the most common genes and DNA. The sample table shows some 580,000 distinct CDR3 sequences, and roughly 15% are seen once. The ten largest clones capture 3% to 4% of the sample. Specimen: blood. The origin of the receptors is a woman aged 40 to 50 with Graves' ophthalmopathy.

The V gene is TRBV30, the J gene TRBJ2-1; D is unclear. Trimming took 8 bases from V and 15 from J, leaving 11 bases between them. CDR1 is GTSNPN and CDR2 is SVGIG in the germline V gene (reference sequence). CDR3 size: 8 residues. The CDR3 nucleotides read TGTGCCGGCCGTTACGCGTTCTTC. Protein: CAGRYAFF.

This clonotype was found many times. The chain combines TRBV5-1 with TRBJ2-3; 9 nucleotides agree with TRBD1. The CDR3 spans 17 residues. V shed 0 bases, J shed 1 base, and the junction held 6 bases outside the gene matches. Germline CDR1 reads SGHRS; CDR2 reads YFSETQ. The CDR3 protein is CASSLGSGQGRTDTQYF. The CDR3 DNA is TGCGCCAGCAGCTTGGGCTCGGGACAGGGACGCACAGATACGCAGTATTTT.

Ten or more counts support this clonotype. The V gene is TRBV29-1, the J gene TRBJ2-7; 8 bases map to TRBD2. V gave up 7 bases and J gave up 3 bases; unmatched junction bases: 11. Germline CDR1 SQVTM, CDR2 ANQGSEA. The CDR3 is 14 amino acids. The CDR3 is CSAGPGLGNYEQYF. The CDR3 coding sequence is TGCAGCGCGGGCCCGGGACTAGGGAACTACGAGCAGTACTTC.

This clonotype was detected many times. This rearrangement joins TRBV2 to TRBJ1-1; no definite D call. Trimming stripped 5 bases from V and 0 bases from J, with 10 bases between. Looked up from germline, CDR1 is SNHLY and CDR2 is FYNNEI. The CDR3 consists of 14 residues. CDR3 in amino acids: CASSKTSMNTEAFF. The CDR3 DNA follows: TGTGCCAGCAGTAAAACGAGCATGAACACTGAAGCTTTCTTT.

V is TRBV5-8 and J is TRBJ2-3, with D unresolved. Germline V gene sequence: CDR1 SGHTS, CDR2 YDEGEE. The CDR3 has 16 residues. The germline V and J ends were trimmed by 4 bases and 2 bases, with 17 bases remaining between them. This chain's CDR3 is CASSPAMGVITDTQYF. DNA of the CDR3: TGTGCCAGCAGCCCAGCCATGGGTGTTATCACAGATACGCAGTATTTT.

This clonotype was seen a handful of times. The genes are TRBV28 and TRBJ2-1, with 7 bases identical to TRBD2. V was pared by 5 bases and J by 3 bases, with 7 bases of the junction left unmatched. The CDR3 loop spans 15 amino acids. The germline V gene encodes CDR1 MDHEN and CDR2 SYDVKM. The CDR3 DNA is TGTGCCAGCAGTGGGGGGGGTAACTTCTACAATGAGCAGTTCTTC. Translating gives CASSGGGNFYNEQFF.

Comments on this clonotype: One end of the junction does not line up with germline, which may come from a read error. This sequence joins TRBV11-2 and TRBJ2-2, with D possibly being TRBD2 (5 bases). Germline V gene lookup returns CDR1 SGHAT and CDR2 FQNNGV. CDR3 length: 15 amino acids. This chain's CDR3 is CASSSDGGYTGELLF. DNA of the CDR3: TGTGCCAGCAGCTCCGACGGAGGATACACCGGGGAGCTGCTTTTT.

The rearrangement uses TRBV20-1 and TRBJ2-1; 9 bases align to TRBD1. Germline V gives CDR1 DFQATT, CDR2 SNEGSKA (reference sequence). The CDR3 is made up of 15 amino acids. V shed 6 bases and J 8 bases; nucleotides not matched to a gene: 14. CDR3 in DNA: TGCAGTGCCAACCTTCCGGGACAGGGCGGGTATGAGCAGTTCTTC. Residues: CSANLPGQGGYEQFF.

This clonotype has a count of ten or more. The CDR3 here is CASQGLAAADTQYF. As DNA, the CDR3 is TGTGCCAGCCAGGGACTAGCAGCGGCAGATACGCAGTATTTT. V usage is TRBV2 and J usage is TRBJ2-3; 9 bases fit TRBD2. The CDR3 extends over 14 amino acids. CDR1 is SNHLY, CDR2 FYNNEI, per germline. The trim removed 8 bases at V and 4 bases at J, leaving 7 bases unmatched. The whole variable domain, filled in from reference TRBV2 and TRBJ2-3, reads EPEVTQTPSHQVTQMGQEVILRCVPISNHLYFYWYRQILGQKVEFLVSFYNNEISEKSEIFDDQFSVERPDGSNFTLKIRSTKLEDSAMYFCASQGLAAADTQYFGPGTRLTVL.

The J gene is TRBJ1-5, the V gene TRBV28; D unclear. Germline V gives CDR1 MDHEN, CDR2 SYDVKM. Trimming pared 5 bases from V and 9 bases from J, leaving 17 bases between. The CDR3 is 14 amino acids. CDR3 in DNA: TGTGCCAGCAGTCGGACCGGCTCTAAGGGGCCCCAGCATTTT. Its translation: CASSRTGSKGPQHF.

The table lists this clonotype with a few counts. The gene calls are TRBV19 and TRBJ2-1; the D gene is possibly TRBD1 (6 bases). Per the germline V gene, CDR1 is LNHDA and CDR2 is SQIVND (reference sequence). There are 14 residues in the CDR3. Trimming pared 6 bases from V and 2 bases from J, leaving 11 bases between. As DNA, the CDR3 is TGTGCCAGTAGCTTCCAGGGGACCTACAATGAGCAGTTCTTC. Residues: CASSFQGTYNEQFF.

This clonotype has a count of ten or more. Written as DNA, the CDR3 is TGCAGCGTGTACCCGGGACAGGGGATTTACAATGAGCAGTTCTTC. Translated, it gives CSVYPGQGIYNEQFF. The gene calls are TRBV29-1 and TRBJ2-1, with 10 nucleotides matching TRBD1. Trimming took 6 bases from V and 4 from J; bases not matched to a gene: 9. Germline V gene lookup returns CDR1 SQVTM and CDR2 ANQGSEA. There are 15 residues in the CDR3.

The gene calls are TRBV6-1 and TRBJ1-2; D remains ambiguous. The length of the CDR3 is 11 residues. Trimming stripped 11 bases from V and 8 bases from J, with 15 bases between. Germline lookup yields CDR1 MNHNS and CDR2 SASEGT. The CDR3, as DNA: TGTGCCTCGGGTGAGCTCCTCGGCTACACCTTC. This codes for CASGELLGYTF.

The chain links TRBV6-1 to TRBJ2-3; perhaps TRBD2 as D (5 bases). The CDR3 is 15 amino acids. Germline V CDR1 and CDR2: MNHNS, SASEGT. Trimming shortened V by 2 bases and J by 5 bases, and 14 bases separated the two germline ends. As DNA, the CDR3 is TGTGCCAGCAGTGAAACACGGACTTCTATAGATACGCAGTATTTT. Translated, it gives CASSETRTSIDTQYF.

Ten or more counts support this clonotype. The chain recombines TRBV11-2 with TRBJ1-2; D may be TRBD1 (6 bases). Trimming cost V 5 bases and J 4 bases, with 23 bases left between them. Germline V gene sequence: CDR1 SGHAT, CDR2 FQNNGV. The CDR3 covers 17 residues. In DNA form, the CDR3 reads TGTGCCAGCAGCCCCCCGGGGGCAATCGGAGGTGGCTATGGCTACACCTTC. Its translation: CASSPPGAIGGGYGYTF.

The rearrangement links TRBV29-1 to TRBJ1-4; D perhaps matches TRBD1 (5 bases). Trimming removed 6 bases from V and 8 bases from J, with 13 bases in between. CDR3 length: 12 residues. Germline CDR1 reads SQVTM; CDR2 reads ANQGSEA. The chain's CDR3 is CSVAGWDEKLFF. The CDR3 DNA follows: TGCAGCGTAGCAGGGTGGGACGAAAAACTGTTTTTT.

This clonotype came up a few times. The J gene is TRBJ1-4, the V gene TRBV5-1; perhaps TRBD1 as D (5 bases). Germline V gene data show CDR1 as SGHRS and CDR2 as YFSETQ. Trimming left V 4 bases short and J 5 bases short, with 12 bases between. There are 14 residues in the CDR3. CDR3 in DNA: TGCGCCAGCAGCCACGGCAGGGAGAATGAAAAACTGTTTTTT. This gives the protein CASSHGRENEKLFF.

Comment on this clonotype: This may be a read error: a much more frequent sequence differs by one nucleotide. The chain links TRBV6-1 to TRBJ2-1; tentatively, D is TRBD1 (6 bases). Germline V gene lookup returns CDR1 MNHNS and CDR2 SASEGT. The CDR3 sequence is 15 residues long. The DNA of the CDR3 is TGTGCCAGCAGTCAAACAGGGAATTCCTACAATGAGCAGCTCTTC. This sequence encodes CASSQTGNSYNEQLF.

This clonotype has ten or more counts. This chain links TRBV30 with TRBJ1-4; D uncertain. The germline V gene encodes CDR1 GTSNPN and CDR2 SVGIG (reference sequence). The ends were cut back, 1 base at V and 8 bases at J, with 5 bases in the middle. The CDR3 contains 11 residues. The CDR3 is CAWSDREKLFF. DNA for the CDR3: TGTGCCTGGAGTGACCGAGAAAAACTGTTTTTT.

The table lists this clonotype with many counts. This chain joins TRBV30 and TRBJ2-1; maybe TRBD2 (6 bases). The CDR3 contains 15 residues. Germline V gene sequence: CDR1 GTSNPN, CDR2 SVGIG (reference sequence). Trimming stripped 1 base from V and 6 bases from J, with 16 bases between. This chain's CDR3 is CAWSDRGTLFNEQFF. As DNA, the CDR3 is TGTGCCTGGAGTGACCGGGGGACCCTCTTCAATGAGCAGTTCTTC.

The V call is TRBV6-1, the J call TRBJ1-2, with D possibly TRBD1 on 6 matching bases. CDR3 length equals 17 residues. Germline V gene data show CDR1 as MNHNS and CDR2 as SASEGT. The V and J ends lost 0 bases and 4 bases respectively, with 18 bases between them. The CDR3 DNA is TGTGCCAGCAGTGAAGCTCCCCCCCGGGGAGGGGGCTATGGCTACACCTTC. This sequence encodes CASSEAPPRGGGYGYTF.